What follows is one TCR beta chain and its context. These data are taken from a study of blood T cell repertoires in COVID-19. V was shortened by 3 bases and J by 4 bases, with 7 bases between the two germline ends. The CDR3 is 12 amino acids. The V gene's germline CDR1 is SGHDT and CDR2 YYEEEE. During active infection, Seattle patients enrolled and were then monitored through disease. Methods used by the authors: Nucleated cell counts were estimated from reference gene primer amplification. Here immunoSEQ multiplex PCR was the method, and the copy in TCRdb shows in-frame clones only, minus some. V, J and clone size derive from that table, while D and trimming were established from the DNA sequence. This sample has some 180,000 clones; 82% occur once, and the top ten carry approximately 8%.

The TCR sequence derives from a woman aged 60-70 years with COVID-19, enrolled during active disease. V usage is TRBV5-6 and J usage is TRBJ1-2; no clear D gene. Sequencing was performed on peripheral blood. CDR3 region: CASSSKLYGYTF. Written as DNA, the CDR3 is TGTGCCAGCAGCTCGAAGCTCTATGGCTACACCTTC.